These 14 T cell receptor beta chains were all obtained from the same sample, sequenced in a study of blood T cells in healthy people across ages. Using a J-beta primer mix together with a sample-barcoded 5' primer, a second PCR was run for about 7 to 12 cycles. TCRdb fed the 5' RACE reads into MiXCR, producing one record per CDR3 protein. The sample lists approximately 670,000 distinct CDR3 sequences, roughly 41% occurring once. The sequenced material came from blood. Receptors originate from a man older than 75 in good health.

The chain carries TRBV4-1 and TRBJ1-1, with D possibly TRBD1 on 5 matching bases. Deletions cut 4 bases from V and 0 bases from J, with 18 bases between. Germline V gives CDR1 MGHRA, CDR2 YSYEKL. This CDR3 is built from 17 residues. As DNA, the CDR3 is TGCGCCAGCAGCCCCTCGGGCAGGGTCACCATGAACACTGAAGCTTTCTTT. Amino acids: CASSPSGRVTMNTEAFF.

The chain employs TRBV20-1 and TRBJ1-2; the D gene is possibly TRBD1 (6 bases). The germline V and J ends were trimmed by 3 bases and 3 bases, with 11 bases remaining between them. Germline V gives CDR1 DFQATT, CDR2 SNEGSKA (reference sequence). CDR3 length: 13 amino acids. DNA of the CDR3: TGCAGTGCTAGCGCAGGGGCGGACTATGGCTACACCTTC. Protein sequence: CSASAGADYGYTF.

In its sample, this clonotype was seen once. A much larger clone differs by one base, so this may be a read error. The chain joins TRBV12-3 or TRBV12-4 to TRBJ2-3, with 14 bases fitting TRBD2. The CDR3 length is 17 residues. The CDR3 sequence is CASSSSGTSGSGDTEYF. The CDR3 DNA sequence: TGTGCCAGCAGCTCGTCCGGGACTAGCGGGAGCGGAGATACGGAGTATTTT.

The chain employs TRBV11-2 and TRBJ2-7, with 11 bases aligning to TRBD2. This CDR3 spans 15 amino acids. The ends lost 0 bases at V and 2 bases at J; junction bases unmatched: 0. Germline CDR1 and CDR2: SGHAT and FQNNGV. The CDR3 reads CASSLDSGRAYEQYF. The CDR3 coding sequence is TGTGCCAGCAGCTTAGATAGCGGGAGGGCCTACGAGCAGTACTTC.

This clonotype showed up just a few times. This chain uses TRBV7-6 with TRBJ2-1; D remains ambiguous. V dropped 2 bases and J dropped 0 bases, with 11 bases sitting between them. The CDR3 contains 16 residues. Germline assignment: CDR1 SGHVS and CDR2 FNYEAQ. This chain's CDR3 is CASSLFVPPSYNEQFF. CDR3 bases: TGTGCCAGCAGCTTATTTGTACCGCCCTCCTACAATGAGCAGTTCTTC. The full variable domain, in which reference TRBV7-6 and TRBJ2-1 provide the parts outside the CDR3, is GAGVSQSPRYKVTKRGQDVALRCDPISGHVSLYWYRQALGQGPEFLTYFNYEAQQDKSGLPNDRFSAERPEGSISTLTIQRTEQRDSAMYRCASSLFVPPSYNEQFFGPGTRLTVL.

V is TRBV20-1 and J is TRBJ2-1, with 11 bases aligning to TRBD2. CDR3 length: 15 residues. The junction had 7 bases not matched to a gene; V was cut back by 5 bases and J by 4 bases. Germline V gene data show CDR1 as DFQATT and CDR2 as SNEGSKA (reference sequence). CDR3 region: CSAEPGLAVYNEQFF. CDR3 DNA sequence: TGCAGTGCTGAACCGGGACTAGCGGTTTACAATGAGCAGTTCTTC.

The chain couples TRBV25-1 to TRBJ2-7; 7 nucleotides match TRBD1. With 4 bases clipped from V and 2 bases from J, the junction kept 8 bases outside the gene matches. The CDR3 has 15 residues. CDR1 and CDR2 from the germline V gene are MGHDK and SYGVNS. Here the CDR3 reads CASSVSETGPYEQYF. As DNA, the CDR3 is TGTGCCAGCAGTGTCTCCGAGACAGGGCCCTACGAGCAGTACTTC.

This clonotype has a handful of counts. The chain joins TRBV20-1 to TRBJ2-2; TRBD2 agrees at 9 bases. Germline CDR1 DFQATT, CDR2 SNEGSKA (reference sequence). The CDR3 runs to 13 residues. After removal of 7 bases from V and 5 bases from J, the junction contained 5 bases not matched to a gene. The CDR3 DNA reads TGCAGTGTTAGCGGGAGAAGTACCGGGGAGCTGTTTTTT. This codes for CSVSGRSTGELFF.

The chain couples TRBV12-3 or TRBV12-4 to TRBJ2-3, with 9 bases lining up with TRBD1. There are 21 residues in the CDR3. V was clipped by 7 bases and J by 0 bases; unmatched bases: 23. The CDR3 sequence: CASTDSATGTGSRRSTDTQYF. CDR3 nucleotides: TGTGCCAGCACCGATTCGGCTACCGGGACAGGGAGCCGGAGGAGCACAGATACGCAGTATTTT.

This clonotype was seen a handful of times. V and J are TRBV6-5 and TRBJ2-3, with a tentative D call TRBD1 (6 bases). The V end lost 7 bases, the J end lost 2 bases, and 13 bases lay between the germline ends. The CDR3 length is 14 residues. Per germline, CDR1 MNHEY and CDR2 SVGAGI. The CDR3 bases are TGTGCCAGCACCTTGGGACACAACACAGATACGCAGTATTTT. This sequence encodes CASTLGHNTDTQYF.

This chain links TRBV11-3 with TRBJ2-1, with D possibly being TRBD2 (5 bases). The V end lost 0 bases, the J end lost 9 bases, and 18 bases lay between the germline ends. The CDR3 has 16 residues. Germline V gene sequence: CDR1 SGHNT, CDR2 YENEEA. CDR3 sequence (DNA): TGTGCCAGCAGCTTAGATTCACCCGTAGGAGGTAGTGAGCAGTTCTTC. This translates into CASSLDSPVGGSEQFF.

The J gene is TRBJ1-1, the V gene TRBV2, with TRBD1 as a possible D gene (5 bases). Looked up from germline, CDR1 is SNHLY and CDR2 is FYNNEI. This CDR3 has 13 residues. The V gene lost 7 bases and the J gene lost 1 base, with 10 bases spanning the gap. This CDR3 reads CASTGTENTEAFF. The CDR3 DNA reads TGTGCCAGCACCGGGACGGAGAACACTGAAGCTTTCTTT. The full variable domain, in which reference TRBV2 and TRBJ1-1 provide the parts outside the CDR3, is EPEVTQTPSHQVTQMGQEVILRCVPISNHLYFYWYRQILGQKVEFLVSFYNNEISEKSEIFDDQFSVERPDGSNFTLKIRSTKLEDSAMYFCASTGTENTEAFFGQGTRLTVV.

The chain couples TRBV27 to TRBJ1-2; D not certain. Germline V gene data show CDR1 as MNHEY and CDR2 as SMNVEV (reference sequence). The CDR3 is 16 residues long. Trimming stripped 0 bases from V and 8 bases from J, with 19 bases between. CDR3: CASSLSIGDGVRGYTF. In DNA form, the CDR3 reads TGTGCCAGCAGTTTATCGATCGGTGACGGCGTGAGGGGCTACACCTTC.

Worth noting for this clonotype: The junction does not match germline at one end; this may be a read error. The chain joins TRBV12-3 or TRBV12-4 to TRBJ2-1, with 9 nucleotides matching TRBD2. CDR3 length equals 15 residues. The CDR3 region is CAGRVSGSTYNEQFF. Written as DNA, the CDR3 is TGTGCCGGCAGAGTTAGCGGGAGCACCTACAATGAGCAGTTCTTC.